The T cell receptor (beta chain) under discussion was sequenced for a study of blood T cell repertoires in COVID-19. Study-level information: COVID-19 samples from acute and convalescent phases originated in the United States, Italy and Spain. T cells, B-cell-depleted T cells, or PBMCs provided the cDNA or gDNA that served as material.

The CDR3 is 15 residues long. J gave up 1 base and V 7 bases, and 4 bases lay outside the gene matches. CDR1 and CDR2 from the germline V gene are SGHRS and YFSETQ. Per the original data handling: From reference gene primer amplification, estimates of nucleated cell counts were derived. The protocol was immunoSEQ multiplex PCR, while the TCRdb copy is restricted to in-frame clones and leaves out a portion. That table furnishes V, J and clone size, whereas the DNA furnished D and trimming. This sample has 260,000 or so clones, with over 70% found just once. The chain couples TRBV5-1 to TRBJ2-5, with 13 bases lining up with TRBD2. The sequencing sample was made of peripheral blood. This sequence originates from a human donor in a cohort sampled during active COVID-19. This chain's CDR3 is CASSGLAGRQETQYF. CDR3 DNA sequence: TGCGCCAGCTCGGGACTAGCGGGGCGCCAAGAGACCCAGTACTTC.